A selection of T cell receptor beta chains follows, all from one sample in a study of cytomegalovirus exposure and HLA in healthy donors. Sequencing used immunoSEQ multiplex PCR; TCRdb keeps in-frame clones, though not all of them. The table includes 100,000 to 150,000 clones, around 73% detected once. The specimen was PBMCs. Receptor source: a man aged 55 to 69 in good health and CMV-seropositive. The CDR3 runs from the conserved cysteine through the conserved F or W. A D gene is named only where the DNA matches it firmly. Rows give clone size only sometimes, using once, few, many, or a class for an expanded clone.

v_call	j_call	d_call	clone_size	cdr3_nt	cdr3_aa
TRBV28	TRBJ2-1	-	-	TGTGCCTCAAAGGAGGGGGCGTCCTACAATGAGCAGTTCTTC	CASKEGASYNEQFF
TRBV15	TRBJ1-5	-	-	TGTGCCACCAGCAGAGCTCAGGTCGCGCAGCCCCAGCATTTT	CATSRAQVAQPQHF
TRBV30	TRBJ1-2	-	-	TGTGCCTGGAGTCAAAACCAGGGGTTTTCCACCTTC	CAWSQNQGFSTF
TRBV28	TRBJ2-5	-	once	TGTGCCAGCAGGGAACTGCGTACCGGGGTCCAAGAGACCCAGTACTTC	CASRELRTGVQETQYF
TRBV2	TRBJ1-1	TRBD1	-	TGTGCCAGCGGACAGGGGGCCCTCTCCCCTGAAGCTTTCTTT	CASGQGALSPEAFF
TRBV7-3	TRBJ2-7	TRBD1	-	TGTGCCAGCAGCTTGGCATGGACAGGAGAGCAGTACTTC	CASSLAWTGEQYF
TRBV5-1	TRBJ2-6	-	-	TGCGCCAGCAGCTTGGGGGCTCAGGGGGCCAACGTCCTGACTTTC	CASSLGAQGANVLTF
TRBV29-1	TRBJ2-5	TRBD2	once	TGCAGCGCCAGTAGCGGGCAAGAGACCCAGTACTTC	CSASSGQETQYF
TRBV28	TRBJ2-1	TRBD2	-	TGTGCCAGCAGGGTTCCCCGTTTAGCGGGGGGGCGAAGGGTCAATGAGCAGTTCTTC	CASRVPRLAGGRRVNEQFF
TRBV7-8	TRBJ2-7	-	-	TGTGCCAGCAGCTTTGGGAGAACCATCGTCTACGAGCAGTACTTC	CASSFGRTIVYEQYF
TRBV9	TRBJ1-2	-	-	TGTGCCAGCAGCCGACGACAGGTCGATGGCTACACCTTC	CASSRRQVDGYTF
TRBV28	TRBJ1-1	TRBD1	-	TGTGCCAGCAGTCAGGGGGCAACGAACACTGAAGCTTTCTTT	CASSQGATNTEAFF
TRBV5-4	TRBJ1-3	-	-	TGTGCCAGCAGCTTGGAACCGACAGACTCTGGAAACACCATATATTTT	CASSLEPTDSGNTIYF
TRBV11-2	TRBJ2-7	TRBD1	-	TGTGCCAGCAGGCCCCTCCGGGACAGGGGTTACGAGCAGTACTTC	CASRPLRDRGYEQYF
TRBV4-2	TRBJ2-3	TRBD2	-	TGTGCCAGCAGCCAAGTGAGTACTAGCGGGGCGCAGTATTTT	CASSQVSTSGAQYF
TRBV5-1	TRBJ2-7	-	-	TGCGCCAGCAGCCCGGGACCTACGGGACAAGGTTCCTACGAGCAGTACTTC	CASSPGPTGQGSYEQYF
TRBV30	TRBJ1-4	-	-	TGTGCCTGGAGTGTACTTGAAAAACTGTTTTTT	CAWSVLEKLFF
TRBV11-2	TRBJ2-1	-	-	TGTGCCAGCAGCAGGGGGAAAGATGAGCAGTTCTTC	CASSRGKDEQFF
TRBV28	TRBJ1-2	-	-	TGTGCCAGCAGTTCGGACAGCGACTATGGCTACACCTTC	CASSSDSDYGYTF
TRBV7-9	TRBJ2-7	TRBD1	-	TGTGCCAGCAGCTTATGGGACAGGGGCGGCTACGAGCAGTACTTC	CASSLWDRGGYEQYF
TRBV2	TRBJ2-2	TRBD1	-	TGTGCCAGCATGCTCGGGGACAGGGGGCGAACCGGGGAGCTGTTTTTT	CASMLGDRGRTGELFF
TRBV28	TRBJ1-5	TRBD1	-	TGTGCCAGCAGTTCGGACAGGGGCAATCAGCCCCAGCATTTT	CASSSDRGNQPQHF
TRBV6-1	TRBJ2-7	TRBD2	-	TGTGCCAGCAGTGGGTGGCGCAGCGGGGGATACGAGCAGTACTTC	CASSGWRSGGYEQYF
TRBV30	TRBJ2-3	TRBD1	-	TGTGCCTGGACAGGGGACAGGGGACTTTTTAGCACAGATACGCAGTATTTT	CAWTGDRGLFSTDTQYF
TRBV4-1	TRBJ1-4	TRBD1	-	TGCGCCAGCAGCCAAGTGTGGACAGGGATCGAAAAACTGTTTTTT	CASSQVWTGIEKLFF
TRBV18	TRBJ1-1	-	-	TGTGCCAGCTCACCGACATTTGACGGATCTAACACTGAAGCTTTCTTT	CASSPTFDGSNTEAFF
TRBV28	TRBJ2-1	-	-	TGTGCCAGCAGACAACAGGGTAGGGGATCCTACAATGAGCAGTTCTTC	CASRQQGRGSYNEQFF
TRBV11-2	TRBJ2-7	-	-	TGTGCCAGCAGCTTAGCGGCGGGGTATGGCGAGCAGTACTTC	CASSLAAGYGEQYF
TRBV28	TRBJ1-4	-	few	TGTGCCAGCAGTTTAGGAGTTGAAAGAGAAAAACTGTTTTTT	CASSLGVEREKLFF
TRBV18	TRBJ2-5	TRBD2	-	TGTGCCAGCTCACCACCATCGGGACTACAAGAGACCCAGTACTTC	CASSPPSGLQETQYF
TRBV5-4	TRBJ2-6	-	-	TGTGCCAGCAGCTTGGGGACGTTTCTCGGGGGACTCGGGGCCAACGTCCTGACTTTC	CASSLGTFLGGLGANVLTF
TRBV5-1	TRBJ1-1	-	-	TGCGCCAGCAGTTGGAGTCCAAGGTCCGGTGAAGCTTTCTTT	CASSWSPRSGEAFF
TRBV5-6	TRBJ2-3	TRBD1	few	TGTGCCAGTTCGGGGACAGGGGGGTTATTAGATACGCAGTATTTT	CASSGTGGLLDTQYF
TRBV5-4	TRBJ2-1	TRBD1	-	TGTGCCAGCAGCTTAGGCGCAGGGGGCTACAATGAGCAGTTCTTC	CASSLGAGGYNEQFF
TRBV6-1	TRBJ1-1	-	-	TGTGCCAGCAGTATTGGGGGGTCGACTGAAGCTTTCTTT	CASSIGGSTEAFF
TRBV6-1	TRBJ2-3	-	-	TGTGCCAGCACAGTTTACAGGGATCCAGATACGCAGTATTTT	CASTVYRDPDTQYF
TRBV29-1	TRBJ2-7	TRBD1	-	TGCAGCGTTGTGTCAGGGGGCGGCAGCTACGAGCAGTACTTC	CSVVSGGGSYEQYF
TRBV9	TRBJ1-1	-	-	TGTGCCAGCAGCGTGCGGTCCCAGGGGAATACTGAAGCTTTCTTT	CASSVRSQGNTEAFF
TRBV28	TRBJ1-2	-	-	TGTGCCAGCCGCACCTCTAGCCTTTGGAATGGCTACACCTTC	CASRTSSLWNGYTF
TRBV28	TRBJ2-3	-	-	TGTGCCAGCAGTAGCCTGGGTGGGCGAAGCACAGATACGCAGTATTTT	CASSSLGGRSTDTQYF
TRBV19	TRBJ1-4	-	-	TGTGCCACCGCACCACCGGGGGGAAAACTGTTTTTT	CATAPPGGKLFF
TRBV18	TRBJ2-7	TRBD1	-	TGTGCCAGCTCACCAGGGACAGGGAGGAACGAGCAGTACTTC	CASSPGTGRNEQYF
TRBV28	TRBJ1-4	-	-	TGTGCCGGCCGACACAGGGCGGCACATGAAAAACTGTTTTTT	CAGRHRAAHEKLFF
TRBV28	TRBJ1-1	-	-	TGTGCCAGCAGGGGAACAGGGAGTAACACTGAAGCTTTCTTT	CASRGTGSNTEAFF
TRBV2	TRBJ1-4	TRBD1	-	TGTGCCAGCAGGGACAGGATAGGAAAACTGTTTTTT	CASRDRIGKLFF
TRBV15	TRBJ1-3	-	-	TGTGCCGCCTCGGCGGCCTCTGGAAACACCATATATTTT	CAASAASGNTIYF